This TCR beta chain derives from a study of blood T cell repertoires in COVID-19 (dated by TCRdb to 2020 to 2021). In terms of the full investigation: The collaborator samples originated in the United States, Italy and Spain and spanned the acute and convalescent phases of COVID-19. Where available, HLA class I and class II types were obtained from metadata supplied by the sample provider rather than from assay-based typing. The prospective study material was composed of cDNA or gDNA derived from T cells, B-cell-depleted T cells, or PBMCs. Samples were obtained from the ongoing ImmuneRACE study (first 160 participants) and from about 1,300 subjects provided by 6 global collaborators. Subjects who had been exposed to COVID-19, were actively infected with it, or had recovered from it provided the deeply sampled blood TCRbeta repertoires that made up the dataset. The repertoires were released in a freely available public database meant as a resource for research on the immune response to SARS-CoV-2. Sample metadata almost always included a de-identified subject ID, COVID-19 status, age in years and sex. General findings and caveats noted by the study authors: How much clinical and demographic metadata was included differed by source and by participant, and the metadata was provided uncurated.

A word on this clone: Its antigen is still unknown. The input lacks base qualities; no much larger clone sits a single base away.

A distance of 12 bases separates the germline ends of V and J, which lose 1 base and 2 bases respectively. CDR1 and CDR2 are read off the germline V gene (reference sequence) as LNHDA and SQIVND. Counted from cysteine to phenylalanine, this CDR3 has 16 amino acids. Kept here is only the CDR3 DNA, which spans 48 bases and is read in frame from base 1. TCRbeta CDR3 regions were amplified from genomic DNA using the immunoSEQ Assay, a bias-controlled multiplex PCR. Per the source publication's procedure: The number of nucleated cells in each sample was estimated from the amplification of reference gene primers within the assay. Sequence reads were collapsed and filtered to measure the absolute abundance of every unique TCRbeta CDR3 rearrangement. Productive Simpson clonality was computed per sample as the square root of Simpson's diversity index over productive rearrangements. TCRdb stores this immuneACCESS table with in-frame sequences only. Part of the clones is absent; in the studies checked, under half of the shortfall reflects unresolved V genes, and no reason is known for the rest. V, J and clone size derive from that table, while D and trimming were established from the DNA sequence. The sample table records roughly 84,000 clones; approximately 78% of these occur just once. About 16% of the sample goes to the ten largest clones.

The collaborating institutions used their own protocols to collect whole blood in K2EDTA tubes. Collaborator samples were shipped for TCRbeta analysis as frozen whole blood, isolated PBMCs, or DNA extracted from either sample type. The clonotype originates from an elderly woman with acute or convalescent COVID-19. Sequencing was done on a sample of peripheral blood. Recombination connected TRBV19 to TRBJ1-3, with TRBD1 tentatively as D gene (6 bases match). The CDR3 reads CASSIGQGLPGNTIYF. The DNA sequence is given as TGTGCCAGTAGTATAGGGCAGGGGCTTCCTGGAAACACCATATATTTT.